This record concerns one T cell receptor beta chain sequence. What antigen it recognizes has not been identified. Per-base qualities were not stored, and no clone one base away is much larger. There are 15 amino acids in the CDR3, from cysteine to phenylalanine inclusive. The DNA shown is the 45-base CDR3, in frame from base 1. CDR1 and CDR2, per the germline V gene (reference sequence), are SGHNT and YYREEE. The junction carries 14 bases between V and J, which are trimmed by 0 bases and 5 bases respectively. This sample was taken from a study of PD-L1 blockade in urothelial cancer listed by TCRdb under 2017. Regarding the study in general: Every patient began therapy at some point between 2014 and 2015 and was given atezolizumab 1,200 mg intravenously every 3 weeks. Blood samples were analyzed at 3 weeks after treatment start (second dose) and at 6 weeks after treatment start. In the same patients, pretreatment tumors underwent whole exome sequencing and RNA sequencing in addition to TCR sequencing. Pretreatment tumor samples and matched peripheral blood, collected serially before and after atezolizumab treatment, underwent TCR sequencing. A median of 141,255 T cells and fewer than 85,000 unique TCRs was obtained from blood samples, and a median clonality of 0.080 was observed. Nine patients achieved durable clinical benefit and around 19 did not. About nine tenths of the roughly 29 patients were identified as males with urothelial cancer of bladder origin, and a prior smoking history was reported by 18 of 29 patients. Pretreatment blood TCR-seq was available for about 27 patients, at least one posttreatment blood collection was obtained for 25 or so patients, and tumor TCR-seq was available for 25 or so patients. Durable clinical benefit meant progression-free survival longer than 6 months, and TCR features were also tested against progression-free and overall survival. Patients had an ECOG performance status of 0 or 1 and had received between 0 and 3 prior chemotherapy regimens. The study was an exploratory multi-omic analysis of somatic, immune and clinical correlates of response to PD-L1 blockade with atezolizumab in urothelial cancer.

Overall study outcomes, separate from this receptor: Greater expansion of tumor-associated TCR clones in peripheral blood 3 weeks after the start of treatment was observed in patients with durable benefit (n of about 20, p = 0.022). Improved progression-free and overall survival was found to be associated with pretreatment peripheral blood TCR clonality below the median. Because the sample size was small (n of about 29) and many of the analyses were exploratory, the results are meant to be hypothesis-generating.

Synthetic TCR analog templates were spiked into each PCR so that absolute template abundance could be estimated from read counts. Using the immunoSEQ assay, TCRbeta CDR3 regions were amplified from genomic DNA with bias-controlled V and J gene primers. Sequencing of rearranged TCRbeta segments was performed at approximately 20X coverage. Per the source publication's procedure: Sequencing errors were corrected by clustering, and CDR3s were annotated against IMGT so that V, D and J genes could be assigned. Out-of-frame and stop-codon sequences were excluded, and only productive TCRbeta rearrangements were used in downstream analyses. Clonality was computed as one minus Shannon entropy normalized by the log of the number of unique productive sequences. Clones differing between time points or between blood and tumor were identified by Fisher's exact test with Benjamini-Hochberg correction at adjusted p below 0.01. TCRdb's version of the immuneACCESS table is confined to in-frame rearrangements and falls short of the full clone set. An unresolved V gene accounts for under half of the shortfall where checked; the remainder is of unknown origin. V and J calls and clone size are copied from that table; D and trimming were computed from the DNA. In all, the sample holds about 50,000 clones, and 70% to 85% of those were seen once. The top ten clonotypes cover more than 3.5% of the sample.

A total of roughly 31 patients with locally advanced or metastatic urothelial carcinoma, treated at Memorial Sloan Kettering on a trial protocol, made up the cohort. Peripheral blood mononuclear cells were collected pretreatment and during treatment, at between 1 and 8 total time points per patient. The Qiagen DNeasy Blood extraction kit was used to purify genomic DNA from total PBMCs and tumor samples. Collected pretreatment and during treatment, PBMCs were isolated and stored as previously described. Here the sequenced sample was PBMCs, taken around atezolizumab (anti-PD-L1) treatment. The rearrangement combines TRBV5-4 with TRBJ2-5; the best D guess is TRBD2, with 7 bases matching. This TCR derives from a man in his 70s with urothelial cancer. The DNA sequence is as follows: TGTGCCAGCAGCTTGGTGAGGGGGGGTGTGGAGACCCAGTACTTC. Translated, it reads CASSLVRGGVETQYF. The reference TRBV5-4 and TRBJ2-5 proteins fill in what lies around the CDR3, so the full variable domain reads ETGVTQSPTHLIKTRGQQVTLRCSSQSGHNTVSWYQQALGQGPQFIFQYYREEENGRGNFPPRFSGLQFPNYSSELNVNALELDDSALYLCASSLVRGGVETQYFGPGTRLLVL.